This TCR beta chain was observed in a study of T cell responses to AZD1222 COVID-19 vaccine. At the level of the study: Second-dose intervals near 4 or 12 weeks were combined. Study results and caveats: Reportedly, nearly half of unique spike TCRs recognized epitopes outside B.1.351/B.1.1.7 mutations. White British ancestry dominated among donors, who included more females, and clonal diversity was possibly underestimated. Spike-specific TCR breadth and depth were elevated following two AZD1222 doses.

As to this clone: Antigen: not known.

The CDR3 is 14 amino acids. V lost 7 bases, J lost 9 bases, and 16 bases lay in between. Germline V gene lookup returns CDR1 MDHEN and CDR2 SYDVKM. Using immunoSEQ multiplex PCR, the repertoire was profiled, and TCRdb retains in-frame clones only, with some absent. The data contain approximately 160,000 clones, 85% to 95% of them singletons. The receptor was derived from an adult in good health. The chain uses TRBV28 and TRBJ1-6; tentative D call: TRBD1 (6 bases). The material sequenced was peripheral blood, taken on day 0 of AZD1222 vaccination. The CDR3 DNA sequence: TGTGCCAGCAATTCAGGGGTTTCTCCTTCACCCCTCCACTTT. The encoded protein is CASNSGVSPSPLHF. The complete variable domain, with remaining parts taken from reference TRBV28 and TRBJ1-6, reads DVKVTQSSRYLVKRTGEKVFLECVQDMDHENMFWYRQDPGLGLRLIYFSYDVKMKEKGDIPEGYSVSREKKERFSLILESASTNQTSMYLCASNSGVSPSPLHFGNGTRLTVT.